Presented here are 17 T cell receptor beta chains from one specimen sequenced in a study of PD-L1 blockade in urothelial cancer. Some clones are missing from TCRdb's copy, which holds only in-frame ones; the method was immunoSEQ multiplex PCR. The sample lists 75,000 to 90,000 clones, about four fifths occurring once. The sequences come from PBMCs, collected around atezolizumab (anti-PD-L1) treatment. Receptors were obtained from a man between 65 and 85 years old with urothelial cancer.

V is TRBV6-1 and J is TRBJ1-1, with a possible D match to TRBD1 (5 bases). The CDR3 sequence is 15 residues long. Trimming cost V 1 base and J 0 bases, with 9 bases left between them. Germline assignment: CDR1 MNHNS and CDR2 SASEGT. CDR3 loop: CASSEGPGLNTEAFF. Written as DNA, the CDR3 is TGTGCCAGCAGTGAAGGCCCAGGGTTGAACACTGAAGCTTTCTTT.

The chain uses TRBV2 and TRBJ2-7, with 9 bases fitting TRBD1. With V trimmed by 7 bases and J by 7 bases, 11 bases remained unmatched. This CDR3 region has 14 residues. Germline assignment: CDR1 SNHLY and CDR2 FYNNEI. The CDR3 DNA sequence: TGTGCCAGCACAGCCCGGACAGGGGATCGGGAGCAGTACTTC. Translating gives CASTARTGDREQYF.

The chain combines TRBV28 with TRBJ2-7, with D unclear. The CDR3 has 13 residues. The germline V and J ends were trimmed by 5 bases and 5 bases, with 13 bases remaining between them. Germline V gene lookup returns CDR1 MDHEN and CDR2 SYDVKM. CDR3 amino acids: CASSLLSIHEQYF. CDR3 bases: TGTGCCAGCAGTCTCCTTAGCATCCACGAGCAGTACTTC. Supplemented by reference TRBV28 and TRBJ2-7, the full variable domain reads DVKVTQSSRYLVKRTGEKVFLECVQDMDHENMFWYRQDPGLGLRLIYFSYDVKMKEKGDIPEGYSVSREKKERFSLILESASTNQTSMYLCASSLLSIHEQYFGPGTRLTVT.

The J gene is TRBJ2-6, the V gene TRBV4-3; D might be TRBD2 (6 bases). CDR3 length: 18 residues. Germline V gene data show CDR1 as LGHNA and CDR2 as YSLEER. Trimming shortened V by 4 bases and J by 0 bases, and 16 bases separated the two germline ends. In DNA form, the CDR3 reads TGCGCCAGCAGCCTGAGACTAGTGGCCAGCTCTGGGGCCAACGTCCTGACTTTC. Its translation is CASSLRLVASSGANVLTF.

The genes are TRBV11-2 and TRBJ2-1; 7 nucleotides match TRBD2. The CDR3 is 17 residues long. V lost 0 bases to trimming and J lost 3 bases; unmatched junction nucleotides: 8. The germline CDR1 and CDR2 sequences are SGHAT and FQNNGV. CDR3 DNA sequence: TGTGCCAGCAGCTTAGACCTGCTAGCGGAGGGCTACAATGAGCAGTTCTTC. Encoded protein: CASSLDLLAEGYNEQFF.

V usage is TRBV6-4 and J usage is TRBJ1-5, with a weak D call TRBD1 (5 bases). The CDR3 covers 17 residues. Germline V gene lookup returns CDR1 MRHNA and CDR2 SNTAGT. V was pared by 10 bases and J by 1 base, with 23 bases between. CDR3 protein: CANQGAGWLRSNQPQHF. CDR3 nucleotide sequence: TGTGCCAATCAAGGGGCTGGATGGTTGCGAAGCAATCAGCCCCAGCATTTT.

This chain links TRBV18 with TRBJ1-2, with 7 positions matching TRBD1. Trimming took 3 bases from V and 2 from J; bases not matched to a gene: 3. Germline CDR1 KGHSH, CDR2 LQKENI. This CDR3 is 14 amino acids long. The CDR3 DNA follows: TGTGCCAGCTCACCCGGGACAGAGAACTATGGCTACACCTTC. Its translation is CASSPGTENYGYTF. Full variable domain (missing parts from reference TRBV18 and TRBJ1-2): NAGVMQNPRHLVRRRGQEARLRCSPMKGHSHVYWYRQLPEEGLKFMVYLQKENIIDESGMPKERFSAEFPKEGPSILRIQQVVRGDSAAYFCASSPGTENYGYTFGSGTRLTVV.

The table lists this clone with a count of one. The CDR3 is CASSAGWGDTQYF. Here the CDR3 DNA reads TGTGCCAGCAGCGCAGGGTGGGGAGATACGCAGTATTTT. This chain joins TRBV7-3 and TRBJ2-3, with TRBD1 as a possible D gene (5 bases). Between the trimmed V and J ends, which lost 5 bases and 5 bases, there was a span of 11 bases. The CDR3 covers 13 residues. Germline V CDR1 and CDR2: SGHTA, FQGTGA.

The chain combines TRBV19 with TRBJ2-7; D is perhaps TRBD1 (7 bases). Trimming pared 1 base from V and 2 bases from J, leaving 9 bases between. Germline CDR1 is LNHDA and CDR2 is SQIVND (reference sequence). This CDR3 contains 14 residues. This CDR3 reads CASSIAGGPYEQYF. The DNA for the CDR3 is TGTGCCAGTAGTATAGCAGGGGGGCCCTACGAGCAGTACTTC.

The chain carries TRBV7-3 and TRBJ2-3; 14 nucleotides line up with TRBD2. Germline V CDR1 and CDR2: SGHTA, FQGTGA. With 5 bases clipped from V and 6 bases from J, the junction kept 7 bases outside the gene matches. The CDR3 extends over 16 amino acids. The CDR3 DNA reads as TGTGCCAGCAGCCCTAGGGGACTAGCGGGAGCCGATACGCAGTATTTT. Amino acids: CASSPRGLAGADTQYF.

Here the CDR3 reads CASSLSLNQPQHF. The CDR3 nucleotides read TGTGCCAGCAGCCTGTCCTTGAATCAGCCCCAGCATTTT. The chain employs TRBV7-8 and TRBJ1-5; D is unclear. The CDR3 has 13 amino acids. The V gene lost 5 bases and the J gene lost 4 bases, with 9 bases spanning the gap. Germline V gene sequence: CDR1 SGHVS, CDR2 FQNEAQ.

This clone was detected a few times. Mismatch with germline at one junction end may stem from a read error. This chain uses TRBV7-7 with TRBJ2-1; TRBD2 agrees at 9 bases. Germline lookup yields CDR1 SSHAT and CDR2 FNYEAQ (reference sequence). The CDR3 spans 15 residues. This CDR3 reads CASSFRLAEGNEQFF. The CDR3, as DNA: TGTGCTAGCAGCTTCCGACTAGCGGAGGGGAATGAGCAGTTCTTC.

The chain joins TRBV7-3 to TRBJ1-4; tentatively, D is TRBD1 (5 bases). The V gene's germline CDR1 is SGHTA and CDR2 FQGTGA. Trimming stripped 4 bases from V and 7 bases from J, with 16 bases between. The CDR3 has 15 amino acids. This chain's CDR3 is CASSYSREVGEKLFF. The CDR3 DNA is TGTGCCAGCAGCTATTCCAGGGAGGTCGGTGAAAAACTGTTTTTT.

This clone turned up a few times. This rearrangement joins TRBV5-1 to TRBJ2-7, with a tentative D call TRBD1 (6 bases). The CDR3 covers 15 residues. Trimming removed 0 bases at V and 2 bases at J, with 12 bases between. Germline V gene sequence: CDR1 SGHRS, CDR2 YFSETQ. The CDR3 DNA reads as TGCGCCAGCAGCTTGGCGGCAGGGACAACCTACGAGCAGTACTTC. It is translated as CASSLAAGTTYEQYF.

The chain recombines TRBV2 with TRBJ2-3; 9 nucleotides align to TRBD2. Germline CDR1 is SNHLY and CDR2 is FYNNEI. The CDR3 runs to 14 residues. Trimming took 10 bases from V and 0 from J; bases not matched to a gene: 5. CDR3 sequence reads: CANSAGGSTDTQYF. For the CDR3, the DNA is TGTGCCAACTCAGCGGGAGGAAGCACAGATACGCAGTATTTT.

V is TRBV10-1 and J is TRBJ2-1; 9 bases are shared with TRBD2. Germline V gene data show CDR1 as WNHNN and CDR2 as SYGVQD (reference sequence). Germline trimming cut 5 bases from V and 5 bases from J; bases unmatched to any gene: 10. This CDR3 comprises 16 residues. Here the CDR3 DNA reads TGCGCCAGCAGTACCCCCCTAGCGGGGTGGGACAATGAGCAGTTCTTC. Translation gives CASSTPLAGWDNEQFF.

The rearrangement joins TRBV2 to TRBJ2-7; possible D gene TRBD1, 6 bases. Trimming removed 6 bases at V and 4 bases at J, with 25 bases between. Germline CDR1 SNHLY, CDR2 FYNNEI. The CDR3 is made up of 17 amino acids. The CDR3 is CASRVTPQGNLAYEQYF. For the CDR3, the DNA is TGTGCCAGCAGAGTAACACCCCAGGGGAACTTGGCTTACGAGCAGTACTTC.